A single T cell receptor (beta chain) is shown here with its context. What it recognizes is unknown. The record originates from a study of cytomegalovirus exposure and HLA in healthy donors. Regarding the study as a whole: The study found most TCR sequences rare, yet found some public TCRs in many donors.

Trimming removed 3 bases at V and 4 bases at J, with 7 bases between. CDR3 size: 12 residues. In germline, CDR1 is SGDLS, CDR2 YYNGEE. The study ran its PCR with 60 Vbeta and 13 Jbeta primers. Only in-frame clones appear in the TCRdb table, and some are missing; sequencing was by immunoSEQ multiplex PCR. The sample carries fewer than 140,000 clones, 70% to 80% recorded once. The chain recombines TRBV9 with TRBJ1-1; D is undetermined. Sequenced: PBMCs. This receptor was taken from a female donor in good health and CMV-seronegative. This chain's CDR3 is CASSDPSTEAFF. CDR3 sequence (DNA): TGTGCCAGCAGCGATCCCAGCACTGAAGCTTTCTTT.